One sample yielded the 29 T cell receptor beta chains listed below, sequenced in a study of patients and donors after allogeneic stem cell transplantation. TCRdb called the RT-PCR reads again in MiXCR, with one record for every CDR3 protein. The data hold approximately 410,000 distinct CDR3 sequences, with around 16% observed a single time. Sequenced: blood, either unsorted or a sorted T cell fraction (not recorded which). The receptors were sampled from a human donor who was either an allogeneic HSCT recipient or a stem cell or donor lymphocyte infusion donor (not recorded which). It is not recorded whose cells these are; they may come from a transplant donor.

The gene calls are TRBV7-8 and TRBJ1-2; 7 bases line up with TRBD1. This CDR3 has 14 amino acids. V dropped 4 bases and J dropped 1; count of bases not matched to a gene: 3. CDR1 is SGHVS and CDR2 is FQNEAQ in the germline V gene. CDR3 in amino acids: CASSWTGVNYGYTF. Here the CDR3 DNA reads TGTGCCAGCAGCTGGACAGGAGTTAACTATGGCTACACCTTC.

V usage is TRBV20-1 and J usage is TRBJ2-5, with TRBD2 matching 8 bases. Germline V CDR1 and CDR2: DFQATT, SNEGSKA (reference sequence). V trimming: 4 bases; J trimming: 4 bases; junction bases outside the gene matches: 17. The CDR3 extends over 17 amino acids. CDR3 sequence reads: CSAIRLTGGPRRETQYF. CDR3 nucleotide sequence: TGCAGTGCTATACGACTGACGGGGGGGCCGCGTCGAGAGACCCAGTACTTC.

This clonotype was detected only a few times. This chain joins TRBV4-2 and TRBJ2-5; 12 bases match TRBD2. The ends lost 2 bases at V and 5 bases at J; junction bases unmatched: 12. This CDR3 is 18 amino acids long. Per germline, CDR1 LGHNA and CDR2 YNFKEQ. This CDR3 is CASSQSATSGGTGETQYF. The CDR3 DNA sequence: TGTGCCAGCAGCCAATCCGCGACTAGCGGGGGAACAGGGGAGACCCAGTACTTC.

The rearrangement joins TRBV5-1 to TRBJ2-3; 11 bases map to TRBD2. The germline V gene has CDR1 SGHRS and CDR2 YFSETQ. CDR3 length equals 15 residues. V shed 1 base, J shed 5 bases, and the junction held 3 bases outside the gene matches. The CDR3 DNA follows: TGCGCCAGCAGCTTGCTAGCGGGAGGAAAAGATACGCAGTATTTT. This codes for CASSLLAGGKDTQYF.

The chain recombines TRBV20-1 with TRBJ2-7, with TRBD2 identical over 8 bases. V trimming: 5 bases; J trimming: 6 bases; junction bases outside the gene matches: 15. Per germline, CDR1 DFQATT and CDR2 SNEGSKA (reference sequence). This CDR3 is 15 amino acids long. This CDR3 is CSAQKSGSDGSEQYF. The CDR3 nucleotides are TGCAGTGCTCAGAAAAGCGGGAGTGATGGGTCCGAGCAGTACTTC.

The chain combines TRBV2 with TRBJ2-3; D gene ambiguous. The CDR3 runs 13 residues. Trimming stripped 6 bases from V and 4 bases from J, with 11 bases between. Germline CDR1 and CDR2: SNHLY and FYNNEI. CDR3 sequence reads: CASSPSSSDTQYF. The CDR3 DNA reads as TGTGCCAGCAGCCCCAGCAGCTCAGATACGCAGTATTTT.

This chain links TRBV24-1 with TRBJ1-5; D remains unclear. Germline assignment: CDR1 KGHDR and CDR2 SFDVKD. Trimming took off 4 bases at V and 2 bases at J, with 11 bases between the two ends. This CDR3 is 15 amino acids long. The CDR3 DNA reads TGTGCCACCAGTGACCCTTCCTCTCGCAATCAGCCCCAGCATTTT. Amino acids: CATSDPSSRNQPQHF.

This clonotype was found a few times. This chain links TRBV11-3 with TRBJ2-1; D not resolved. Trimming stripped 2 bases from V and 6 bases from J, with 14 bases between. CDR3 length: 15 residues. From germline, CDR1 is SGHNT and CDR2 YENEEA. The CDR3 bases are TGTGCCAGCAGCTTACGTGGACGGGTGGTCAATGAGCAGTTCTTC. It translates to CASSLRGRVVNEQFF.

This chain connects TRBV5-1 to TRBJ1-1; D might be TRBD1 (6 bases). Per the germline V gene, CDR1 is SGHRS and CDR2 is YFSETQ. V lost 0 bases, J lost 5 bases, and 11 bases lay in between. CDR3 size: 14 residues. In nucleotides, the CDR3 is TGCGCCAGCAGCTTGGTGGGGGCGGGTACTGAAGCTTTCTTT. Encoded protein: CASSLVGAGTEAFF.

Written as DNA, the CDR3 is TGTGCCAGCAGCCAACATCTAGCTGAAGAGACCCAGTACTTC. It translates to CASSQHLAEETQYF. V usage is TRBV7-2 and J usage is TRBJ2-5, with D possibly being TRBD2 (5 bases). Germline-derived CDR1 and CDR2 are SGHTA and FQGNSA. Trimming took off 5 bases at V and 3 bases at J, with 13 bases between the two ends. The CDR3 is 14 amino acids.

The chain carries TRBV20-1 and TRBJ2-7; no definite D call. Germline V gene data show CDR1 as DFQATT and CDR2 as SNEGSKA (reference sequence). Trimming pared 3 bases from V and 2 bases from J, leaving 8 bases between. CDR3 length: 12 amino acids. CDR3 in DNA: TGCAGTGCTAGGGAAATCACCTACGAGCAGTACTTC. Its protein is CSAREITYEQYF.

This chain joins TRBV14 and TRBJ2-5; 7 bases are a match to TRBD2. There are 14 residues in the CDR3. V shed 3 bases, J shed 3 bases, and the junction held 4 bases outside the gene matches. Germline V gene lookup returns CDR1 SGHDN and CDR2 FVKESK. Here the CDR3 reads CASSQLLAKETQYF. In DNA form, the CDR3 reads TGTGCCAGCAGCCAGCTACTAGCGAAAGAGACCCAGTACTTC.

For this clonotype: Just one base apart from a much larger clone, this may be a read error. This chain links TRBV12-3 or TRBV12-4 with TRBJ2-1; D gene unclear. The CDR3 sequence is 13 residues long. The CDR3 coding sequence is TGTGCCAGCAGTTTATCACCCTACAATGAGCAGTCCTTC. Residues: CASSLSPYNEQSF.

The chain uses TRBV5-5 and TRBJ1-5, with 10 bases that match TRBD1. From germline, CDR1 is SGHKS and CDR2 YYEKEE (reference sequence). V trimming: 4 bases; J trimming: 8 bases; junction bases outside the gene matches: 9. The CDR3 length is 15 residues. The CDR3 coding sequence is TGTGCCAGCAGCGGGGGACAGGGGCTGGGTAAGCCCCAGCATTTT. It specifies CASSGGQGLGKPQHF.

This chain links TRBV4-2 with TRBJ2-1; TRBD1 matches 9 bases. CDR1 is LGHNA and CDR2 is YNFKEQ in the germline V gene. The CDR3 runs 16 residues. V was clipped by 3 bases and J by 0 bases; unmatched bases: 3. CDR3 nucleotide sequence: TGTGCCAGCAGCCATGCGGGACAGGGCTCCTACAATGAGCAGTTCTTC. This gives the protein CASSHAGQGSYNEQFF.

The chain carries TRBV27 and TRBJ2-1; D gene uncertain. The germline V and J ends were trimmed by 1 base and 7 bases, with 11 bases remaining between them. In germline, CDR1 is MNHEY, CDR2 SMNVEV (reference sequence). This CDR3 is built from 14 residues. The CDR3 bases are TGTGCCAGCAGTTTATTCGACGCTAGTAATGAGCAGTTCTTC. It translates to CASSLFDASNEQFF.

In its sample, this clonotype was seen many times. CDR3 in amino acids: CSARSSGNTIYF. CDR3 DNA sequence: TGCAGTGCTAGGTCCTCTGGAAACACCATATATTTT. This chain uses TRBV20-1 with TRBJ1-3; no clear D. Germline loops: CDR1 DFQATT, CDR2 SNEGSKA (reference sequence). The V and J ends lost 3 bases and 0 bases respectively, with 3 bases between them. CDR3 size: 12 residues.

The chain joins TRBV11-2 to TRBJ2-2; 7 bases agree with TRBD2. The trim removed 6 bases at V and 0 bases at J, leaving 13 bases unmatched. CDR1 SGHAT and CDR2 FQNNGV come from the germline V gene. The CDR3 spans 18 residues. The CDR3 DNA is TGTGCCAGCAGATTTCCAGACGGGAGGTCGGCGAACACCGGGGAGCTGTTTTTT. Translation: CASRFPDGRSANTGELFF.

V gene TRBV9 combines with J gene TRBJ2-3; 7 bases line up with TRBD1. Germline trimming cut 2 bases from V and 1 base from J; bases unmatched to any gene: 10. Germline CDR1 SGDLS, CDR2 YYNGEE. The CDR3 sequence is 17 residues long. Here the CDR3 reads CASSVRGGLIRTDTQYF. The CDR3 DNA is TGTGCCAGCAGCGTGAGAGGGGGCCTAATACGCACAGATACGCAGTATTTT.

This clonotype was seen a handful of times. V and J are TRBV4-1 and TRBJ1-2; D not resolved. The V gene's germline CDR1 is MGHRA and CDR2 YSYEKL. The CDR3 loop spans 16 amino acids. V shed 1 base and J shed 1 base, with 13 bases lying between them. The CDR3 loop reads CASSQVFRDFNYGYTF. CDR3 nucleotides: TGCGCCAGCAGCCAAGTTTTTCGTGACTTTAACTATGGCTACACCTTC.

V gene TRBV12-3 or TRBV12-4 combines with J gene TRBJ2-3; TRBD2 might be the D (7 bases). Between the trimmed V and J ends, which lost 2 bases and 5 bases, there was a span of 14 bases. There are 15 residues in the CDR3. The CDR3: CASSLFGGRGDTQYF. The CDR3, as DNA: TGTGCCAGCAGTTTATTCGGGGGGCGGGGAGATACGCAGTATTTT.

The chain couples TRBV4-1 to TRBJ2-2, with D unclear. The CDR3 extends over 16 amino acids. CDR1 and CDR2 from the germline V gene are MGHRA and YSYEKL. Trimming left V 0 bases short and J 1 base short, with 9 bases between. CDR3 sequence reads: CASSQEPDLNTGELFF. For the CDR3, the DNA is TGCGCCAGCAGCCAAGAACCGGACCTGAACACCGGGGAGCTGTTTTTT.

The rearrangement uses TRBV5-1 and TRBJ2-3, with TRBD2 matching 7 bases. CDR3 length: 15 residues. V lost 5 bases to trimming and J lost 5 bases; unmatched junction nucleotides: 11. Germline CDR1 SGHRS, CDR2 YFSETQ. CDR3: CASSIQGGSGDTQYF. For the CDR3, the DNA is TGCGCCAGCAGTATCCAGGGCGGGAGTGGAGATACGCAGTATTTT.

This clonotype was picked up a small number of times. The CDR3 loop reads CASSPDRNEKLFF. The DNA for the CDR3 is TGTGCCAGCTCACCAGACAGGAATGAAAAACTGTTTTTT. This chain links TRBV18 with TRBJ1-4; D is perhaps TRBD1 (6 bases). There are 13 residues in the CDR3. Germline V lookup: CDR1 KGHSH, CDR2 LQKENI. V was clipped by 2 bases and J by 5 bases, with 6 bases between them.

The chain links TRBV12-3 or TRBV12-4 to TRBJ2-1, with D hard to call. This CDR3 comprises 11 residues. V was shortened by 6 bases and J by 10 bases, with 10 bases between the two germline ends. The CDR3 loop reads CASSPRAEQFF. The CDR3 nucleotides are TGTGCCAGCAGCCCCCGGGCCGAGCAGTTCTTC.

This clonotype was counted between two and nine times. The chain employs TRBV7-2 and TRBJ2-7, with TRBD1 identical over 10 bases. The CDR3 contains 15 residues. With 6 bases clipped from V and 5 bases from J, the junction kept 10 bases outside the gene matches. CDR1 and CDR2 from the germline V gene are SGHTA and FQGNSA. In DNA form, the CDR3 reads TGTGCCAGCAGTTGGGACAGGGGCAGGTCCAACGAGCAGTACTTC. It yields the protein CASSWDRGRSNEQYF.

This clonotype appeared a few times. V gene TRBV20-1 combines with J gene TRBJ1-5; 12 positions match TRBD1. Germline trimming cut 3 bases from V and 5 bases from J; bases unmatched to any gene: 8. Germline values: CDR1 DFQATT, CDR2 SNEGSKA (reference sequence). The CDR3 has 16 residues. CDR3 bases: TGCAGTGCTAGTGGGACAGGGGGCCTACGCGATCAGCCCCAGCATTTT. This translates into CSASGTGGLRDQPQHF.

This clonotype was seen at least ten times. The chain carries TRBV4-1 and TRBJ2-3; TRBD2 matches at 13 bases. This CDR3 has 16 amino acids. Germline V gives CDR1 MGHRA, CDR2 YSYEKL. The ends lost 4 bases at V and 5 bases at J; junction bases unmatched: 6. Written as DNA, the CDR3 is TGCGCCAGCAGCCCTAACGGACTAGCGGGAGTAGATACGCAGTATTTT. It specifies CASSPNGLAGVDTQYF.

At least ten counts were recorded for this clonotype. The chain recombines TRBV3-1 with TRBJ2-2; D is ambiguous. Germline CDR1 LGHDT, CDR2 YNNKEL (reference sequence). Trimming pared 8 bases from V and 1 base from J, leaving 8 bases between. This CDR3 has 13 residues. The CDR3 region is CASQEGNTGELFF. Written as DNA, the CDR3 is TGTGCCAGCCAAGAAGGGAACACCGGGGAGCTGTTTTTT.